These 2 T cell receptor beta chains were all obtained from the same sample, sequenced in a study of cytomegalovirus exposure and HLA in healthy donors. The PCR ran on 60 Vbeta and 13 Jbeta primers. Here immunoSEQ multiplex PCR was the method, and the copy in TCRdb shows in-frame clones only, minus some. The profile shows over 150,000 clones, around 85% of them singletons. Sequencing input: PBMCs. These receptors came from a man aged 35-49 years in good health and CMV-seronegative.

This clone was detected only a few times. The CDR3 loop is CASSASGVTSGANVLTF. CDR3 in DNA: TGTGCCAGCAGCGCATCCGGGGTAACGTCTGGGGCCAACGTCCTGACTTTC. The rearrangement joins TRBV9 to TRBJ2-6; possibly TRBD2 for D (5 bases). V dropped 3 bases and J dropped 1 base, with 14 bases sitting between them. Germline V gene lookup returns CDR1 SGDLS and CDR2 YYNGEE. The CDR3 runs to 17 residues.

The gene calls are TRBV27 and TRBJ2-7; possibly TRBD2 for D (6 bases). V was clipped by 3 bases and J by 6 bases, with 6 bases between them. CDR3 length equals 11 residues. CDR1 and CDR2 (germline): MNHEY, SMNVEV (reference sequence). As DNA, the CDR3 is TGTGCCAGCAGTTTGGGGGGCGAGCAGTACTTC. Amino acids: CASSLGGEQYF.